This T cell receptor (beta chain) was recorded in a study of blood T cell repertoires in COVID-19. On the study more broadly: The United States, Italy and Spain supplied acute and convalescent COVID-19 samples. From T cells, B-cell-depleted T cells, or PBMCs came the material, which was cDNA or gDNA.

Methods used by the authors: Amplification from reference gene primers served as the basis for estimated nucleated cell counts. Repertoires were generated with immunoSEQ multiplex PCR, while TCRdb's copy carries only in-frame clones and drops some. D and trimming come from the DNA, and the V and J calls and clone size come from that table. Of under 250,000 clones in the sample, 84% were seen once. V dropped 4 bases and J dropped 3; count of bases not matched to a gene: 9. Germline lookup yields CDR1 MDHEN and CDR2 SYDVKM. CDR3 length: 15 residues. The chain combines TRBV28 with TRBJ2-7, with TRBD2 matching over 7 bases. The sequence came from a woman between 50 and 59 years old with active or convalescent COVID-19. The sequenced sample was peripheral blood. The CDR3 sequence is CASSSFRDYLYEQYF. CDR3 in DNA: TGTGCCAGCAGTTCATTCAGGGACTACCTCTACGAGCAGTACTTC.